This T cell receptor (beta chain) was identified during a study of OX40 agonist ivuxolimab in advanced cancers. About the study: Aged about 20 to 80 with a mean of approximately 57 years, they were approximately 79% male. Study observations and caveats: In general, CD8+ T cells held more expanded clones than CD4+ did, on average.

Only in-frame clones appear in the TCRdb table, and some are missing; sequencing was by immunoSEQ multiplex PCR. The table lists about 61,000 clones, about nine tenths of them singletons. A word on this clone: Its target is unknown.

The starting material was CD4+ or CD8+ T cells sorted from blood, obtained in a trial of the OX40 agonist ivuxolimab. This clonotype was obtained from an adult with an advanced solid tumor such as melanoma, head and neck, liver or kidney cancer.

CDR3 residues: CAWSRTGEGYTF. The CDR3 nucleotides are TGTGCCTGGAGTCGGACAGGGGAGGGCTACACCTTC. The genes are TRBV30 and TRBJ1-2; TRBD1 aligns across 9 bases. The CDR3 extends over 12 amino acids. V was clipped by 2 bases and J by 8 bases; unmatched bases: 3. Germline V CDR1 and CDR2: GTSNPN, SVGIG (reference sequence).